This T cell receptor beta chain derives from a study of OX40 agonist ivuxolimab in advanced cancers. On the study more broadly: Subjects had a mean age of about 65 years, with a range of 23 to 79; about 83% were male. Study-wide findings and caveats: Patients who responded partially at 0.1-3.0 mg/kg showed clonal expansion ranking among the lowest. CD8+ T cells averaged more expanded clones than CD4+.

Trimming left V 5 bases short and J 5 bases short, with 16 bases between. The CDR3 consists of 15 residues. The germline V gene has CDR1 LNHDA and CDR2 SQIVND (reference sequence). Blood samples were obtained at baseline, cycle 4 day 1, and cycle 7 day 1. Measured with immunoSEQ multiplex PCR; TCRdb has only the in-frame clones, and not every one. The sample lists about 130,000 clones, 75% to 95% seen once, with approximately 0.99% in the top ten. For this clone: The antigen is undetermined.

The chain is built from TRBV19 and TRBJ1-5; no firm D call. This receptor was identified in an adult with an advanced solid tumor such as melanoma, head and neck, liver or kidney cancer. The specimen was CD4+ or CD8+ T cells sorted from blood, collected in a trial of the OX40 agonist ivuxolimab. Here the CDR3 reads CASSPDLTVHQPQHF. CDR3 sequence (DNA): TGTGCCAGTAGTCCCGACCTGACGGTCCATCAGCCCCAGCATTTT. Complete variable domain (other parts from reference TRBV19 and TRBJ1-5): DGGITQSPKYLFRKEGQNVTLSCEQNLNHDAMYWYRQDPGQGLRLIYYSQIVNDFQKGDIAEGYSVSREKKESFPLTVTSAQKNPTAFYLCASSPDLTVHQPQHFGDGTRLSIL.